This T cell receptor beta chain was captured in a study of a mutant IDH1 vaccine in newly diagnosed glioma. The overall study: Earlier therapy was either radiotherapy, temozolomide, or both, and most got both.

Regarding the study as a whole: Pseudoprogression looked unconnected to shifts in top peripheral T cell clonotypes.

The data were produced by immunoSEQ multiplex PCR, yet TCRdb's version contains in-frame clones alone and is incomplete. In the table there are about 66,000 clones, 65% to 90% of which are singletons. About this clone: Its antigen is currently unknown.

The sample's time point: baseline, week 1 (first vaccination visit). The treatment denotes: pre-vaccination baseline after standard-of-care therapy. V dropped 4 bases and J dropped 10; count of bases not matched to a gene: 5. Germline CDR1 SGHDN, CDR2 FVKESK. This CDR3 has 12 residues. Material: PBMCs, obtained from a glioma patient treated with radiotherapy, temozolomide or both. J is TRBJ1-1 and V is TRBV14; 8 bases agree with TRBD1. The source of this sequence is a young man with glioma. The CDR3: CASSLTGDAAFF. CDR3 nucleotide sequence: TGTGCCAGCAGCCTGACAGGGGATGCAGCTTTCTTT.